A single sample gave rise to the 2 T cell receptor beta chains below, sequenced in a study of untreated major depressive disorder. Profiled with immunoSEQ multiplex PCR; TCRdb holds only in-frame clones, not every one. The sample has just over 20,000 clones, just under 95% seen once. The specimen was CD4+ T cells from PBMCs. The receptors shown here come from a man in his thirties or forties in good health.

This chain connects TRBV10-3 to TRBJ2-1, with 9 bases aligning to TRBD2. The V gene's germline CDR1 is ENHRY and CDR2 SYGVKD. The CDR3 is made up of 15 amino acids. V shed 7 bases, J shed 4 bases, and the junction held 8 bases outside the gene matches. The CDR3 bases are TGTGCCATCACAGCGGGAGGCTATAGTTACAATGAGCAGTTCTTC. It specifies CAITAGGYSYNEQFF.

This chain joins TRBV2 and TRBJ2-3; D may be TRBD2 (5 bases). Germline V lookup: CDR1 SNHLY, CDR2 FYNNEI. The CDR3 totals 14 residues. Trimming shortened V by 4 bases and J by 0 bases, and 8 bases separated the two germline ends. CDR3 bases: TGTGCCAGCAGTGGGAGGACTAGCACAGATACGCAGTATTTT. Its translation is CASSGRTSTDTQYF.